The entry below describes one TCR beta chain. This sample was taken from a study of human T cells and chemical hapten exposure. The overall study: A patient group, mainly female, showed alopecia areata, totalis or universalis.

J gave up 3 bases and V 3 bases, and 13 bases lay outside the gene matches. Germline V gene lookup returns CDR1 DFQATT and CDR2 SNEGSKA (reference sequence). This CDR3 region has 16 residues. TCRdb reprocessed the RACE reads via MiXCR and lists one record per CDR3 protein. The table lists fewer than 70,000 distinct CDR3 sequences, around 7% of them singletons. Time point denoted: pre-sensitization, week 0. Treatment given: therapeutic diphenylcyclopropenone sensitization with weekly scalp DPC. The sample consisted of whole blood, taken in connection with sensitization to the hapten diphenylcyclopropenone (DPC). This receptor was obtained from a woman aged 25 to 45 with alopecia areata. Some clones in this sample may be carry-over from other donors' samples. J is TRBJ2-7 and V is TRBV20-1; TRBD2 agrees at 8 bases. The CDR3 spells CSARDPGSGDHYEQYF. The CDR3 DNA reads TGCAGTGCTAGGGACCCAGGTAGCGGGGACCACTACGAGCAGTACTTC.